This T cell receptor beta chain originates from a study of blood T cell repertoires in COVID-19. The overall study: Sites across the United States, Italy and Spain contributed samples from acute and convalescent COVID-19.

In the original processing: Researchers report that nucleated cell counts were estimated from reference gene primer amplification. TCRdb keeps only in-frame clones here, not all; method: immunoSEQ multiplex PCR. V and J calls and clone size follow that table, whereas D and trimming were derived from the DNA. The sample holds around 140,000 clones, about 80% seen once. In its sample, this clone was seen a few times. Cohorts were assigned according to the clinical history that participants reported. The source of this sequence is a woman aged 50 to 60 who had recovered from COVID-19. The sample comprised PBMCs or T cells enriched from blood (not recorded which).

In nucleotides, the CDR3 is TGCGCCAGCAGCCTAGCTCCCGGGACTAGCGGCGAGCAGTACTTC. Amino acid sequence: CASSLAPGTSGEQYF. The rearrangement links TRBV5-1 to TRBJ2-7; TRBD2 matches 11 bases. After removal of 4 bases from V and 6 bases from J, the junction contained 9 bases not matched to a gene. Germline CDR1 and CDR2: SGHRS and YFSETQ. CDR3 length: 15 residues.